This T cell receptor (beta chain) is drawn from a study of tumor and adjacent non-tumor tissue in lung cancer. Study-wide background: Histology: about 13 adenocarcinoma, a couple of squamous cell carcinoma, 1 small cell lung cancer.

The CDR3 runs to 13 residues. Germline V gene lookup returns CDR1 MNHNS and CDR2 SASEGT. Three rounds of nested PCR, following a modified ARM-PCR protocol, produced the TCRbeta library. TCRdb reprocessed the multiplex PCR reads with MiXCR, giving one entry per CDR3 protein. The profile shows around 120,000 distinct CDR3 sequences, about 66% of them singletons. General study findings and limits: Tumor repertoires had a smaller top 100 clone share than normal lung. TCR diversity was significantly greater in tumor than normal lung tissue.

The template was RNA from unsorted bulk tissue. Comment on this clonotype: What it recognizes is unknown. A junction end diverges from the germline sequence, so it may reflect a read error.

V is TRBV6-1 and J is TRBJ2-2, with D possibly called TRBD1 or TRBD2 (6 bases each). The receptor comes from a young man with non-small cell lung cancer. The sequenced sample was lung tumor tissue. CDR3 protein: CGSFGGNTGELFF. The CDR3 DNA sequence: TGTGGCAGCTTCGGGGGCAACACCGGGGAGCTGTTTTTT.